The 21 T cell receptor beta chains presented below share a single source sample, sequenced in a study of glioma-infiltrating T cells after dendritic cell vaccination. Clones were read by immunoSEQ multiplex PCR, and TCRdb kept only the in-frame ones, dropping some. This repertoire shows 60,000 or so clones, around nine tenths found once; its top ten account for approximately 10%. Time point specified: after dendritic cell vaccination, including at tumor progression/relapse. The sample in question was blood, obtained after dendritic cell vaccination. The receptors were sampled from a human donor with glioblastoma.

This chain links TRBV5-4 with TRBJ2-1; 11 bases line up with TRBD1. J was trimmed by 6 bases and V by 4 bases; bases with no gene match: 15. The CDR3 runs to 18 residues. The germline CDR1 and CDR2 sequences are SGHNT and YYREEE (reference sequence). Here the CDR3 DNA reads TGTGCCAGCAGCCAACAAACTAGAGGACAGGGGGCCGTCAATGAGCAGTTCTTC. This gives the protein CASSQQTRGQGAVNEQFF. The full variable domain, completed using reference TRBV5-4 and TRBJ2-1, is ETGVTQSPTHLIKTRGQQVTLRCSSQSGHNTVSWYQQALGQGPQFIFQYYREEENGRGNFPPRFSGLQFPNYSSELNVNALELDDSALYLCASSQQTRGQGAVNEQFFGPGTRLTVL.

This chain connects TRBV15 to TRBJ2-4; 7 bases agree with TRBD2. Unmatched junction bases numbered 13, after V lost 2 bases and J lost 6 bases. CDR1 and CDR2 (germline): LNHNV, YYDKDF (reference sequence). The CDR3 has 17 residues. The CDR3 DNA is TGTGCCACCAGCAGAATAGGGGCCTCACGCGGGGGAAACATTCAGTACTTC. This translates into CATSRIGASRGGNIQYF.

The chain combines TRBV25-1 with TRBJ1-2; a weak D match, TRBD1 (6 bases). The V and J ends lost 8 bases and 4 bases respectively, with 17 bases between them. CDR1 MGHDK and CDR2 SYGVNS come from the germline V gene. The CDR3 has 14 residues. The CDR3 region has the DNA TGTGCCAGCGAGGAGGGGGGGCGATTCTATGGCTACACCTTC. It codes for CASEEGGRFYGYTF.

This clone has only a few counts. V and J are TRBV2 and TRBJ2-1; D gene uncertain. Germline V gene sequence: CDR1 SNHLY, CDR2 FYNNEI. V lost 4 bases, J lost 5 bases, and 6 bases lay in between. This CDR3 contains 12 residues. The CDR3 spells CASSGQNNEQFF. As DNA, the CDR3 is TGTGCCAGCAGTGGCCAGAACAATGAGCAGTTCTTC. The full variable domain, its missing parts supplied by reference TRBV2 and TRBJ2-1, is EPEVTQTPSHQVTQMGQEVILRCVPISNHLYFYWYRQILGQKVEFLVSFYNNEISEKSEIFDDQFSVERPDGSNFTLKIRSTKLEDSAMYFCASSGQNNEQFFGPGTRLTVL.

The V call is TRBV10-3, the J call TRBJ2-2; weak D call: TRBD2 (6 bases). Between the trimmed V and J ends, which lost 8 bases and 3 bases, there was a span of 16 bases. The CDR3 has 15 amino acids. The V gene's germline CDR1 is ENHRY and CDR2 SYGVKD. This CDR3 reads CAIRESGQDTGELFF. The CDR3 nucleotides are TGTGCCATCCGGGAGTCCGGACAAGACACCGGGGAGCTGTTTTTT.

The CDR3 nucleotides are TGTGCCAGCTCACCACCGAACAGGGATGGTGGCACAGATACGCAGTATTTT. This codes for CASSPPNRDGGTDTQYF. The genes are TRBV18 and TRBJ2-3; possibly TRBD1 for D (6 bases). The V and J ends lost 0 bases and 1 base respectively, with 14 bases between them. Germline V gene data show CDR1 as KGHSH and CDR2 as LQKENI. The CDR3 contains 17 residues.

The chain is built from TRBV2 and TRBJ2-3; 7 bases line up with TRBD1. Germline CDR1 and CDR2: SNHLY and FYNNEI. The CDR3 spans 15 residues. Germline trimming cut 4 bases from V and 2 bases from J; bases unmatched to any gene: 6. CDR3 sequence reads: CASSGGRGYTDTQYF. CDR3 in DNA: TGTGCCAGCAGTGGAGGCAGGGGGTACACAGATACGCAGTATTTT.

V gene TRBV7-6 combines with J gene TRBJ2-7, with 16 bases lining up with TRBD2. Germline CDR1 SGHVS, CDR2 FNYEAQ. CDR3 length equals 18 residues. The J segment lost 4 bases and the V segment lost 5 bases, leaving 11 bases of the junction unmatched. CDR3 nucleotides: TGTGCCAGCAGCGAAGGGACTAGCGGGGGGGCTAATAGATACGAGCAGTACTTC. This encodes CASSEGTSGGANRYEQYF.

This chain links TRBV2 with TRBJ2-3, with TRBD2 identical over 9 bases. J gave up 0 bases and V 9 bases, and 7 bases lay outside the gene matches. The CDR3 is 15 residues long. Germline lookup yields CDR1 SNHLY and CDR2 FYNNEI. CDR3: CARGSTSGSTDTQYF. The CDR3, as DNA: TGTGCCAGAGGATCGACTAGCGGTAGCACAGATACGCAGTATTTT. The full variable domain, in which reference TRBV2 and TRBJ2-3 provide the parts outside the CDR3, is EPEVTQTPSHQVTQMGQEVILRCVPISNHLYFYWYRQILGQKVEFLVSFYNNEISEKSEIFDDQFSVERPDGSNFTLKIRSTKLEDSAMYFCARGSTSGSTDTQYFGPGTRLTVL.

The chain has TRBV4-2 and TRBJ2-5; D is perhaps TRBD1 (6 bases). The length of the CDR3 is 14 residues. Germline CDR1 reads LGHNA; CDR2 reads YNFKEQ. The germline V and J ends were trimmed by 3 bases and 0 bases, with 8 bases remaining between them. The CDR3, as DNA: TGTGCCAGCAGCCACGGGGACAACCAAGAGACCCAGTACTTC. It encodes CASSHGDNQETQYF.

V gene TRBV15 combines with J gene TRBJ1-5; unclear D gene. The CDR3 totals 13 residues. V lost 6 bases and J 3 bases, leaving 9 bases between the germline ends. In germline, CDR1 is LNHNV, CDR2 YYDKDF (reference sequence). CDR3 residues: CATSERVNQPQHF. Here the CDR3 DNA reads TGTGCCACCAGTGAACGGGTCAATCAGCCCCAGCATTTT. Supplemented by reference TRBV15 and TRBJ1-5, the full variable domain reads DAMVIQNPRYQVTQFGKPVTLSCSQTLNHNVMYWYQQKSSQAPKLLFHYYDKDFNNEADTPDNFQSRRPNTSFCFLDIRSPGLGDTAMYLCATSERVNQPQHFGDGTRLSIL.

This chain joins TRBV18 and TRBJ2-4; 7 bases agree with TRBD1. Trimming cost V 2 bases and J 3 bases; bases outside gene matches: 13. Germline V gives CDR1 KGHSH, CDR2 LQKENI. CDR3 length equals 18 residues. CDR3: CASSPTPSEGAYKNIQYF. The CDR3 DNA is TGTGCCAGCTCACCAACCCCCAGCGAGGGGGCCTACAAAAACATTCAGTACTTC.

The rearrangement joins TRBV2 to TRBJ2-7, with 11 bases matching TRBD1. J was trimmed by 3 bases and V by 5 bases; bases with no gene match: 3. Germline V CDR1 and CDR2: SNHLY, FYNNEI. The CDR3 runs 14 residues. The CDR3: CASSPGQGVYEQYF. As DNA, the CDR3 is TGTGCCAGCAGTCCGGGACAGGGGGTCTACGAGCAGTACTTC.

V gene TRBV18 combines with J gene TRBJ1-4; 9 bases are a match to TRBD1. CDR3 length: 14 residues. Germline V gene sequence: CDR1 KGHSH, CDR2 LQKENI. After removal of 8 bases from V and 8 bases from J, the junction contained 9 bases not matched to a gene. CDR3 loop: CASHDRGLEEKLFF. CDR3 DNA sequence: TGTGCCAGCCACGACAGGGGGTTGGAGGAAAAACTGTTTTTT.

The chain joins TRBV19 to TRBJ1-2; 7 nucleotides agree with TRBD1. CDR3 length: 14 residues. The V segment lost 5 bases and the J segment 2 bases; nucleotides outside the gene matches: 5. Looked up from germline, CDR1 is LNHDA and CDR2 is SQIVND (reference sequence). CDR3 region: CASSVRDRNYGYTF. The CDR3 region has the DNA TGTGCCAGTAGTGTCCGGGACAGAAACTATGGCTACACCTTC. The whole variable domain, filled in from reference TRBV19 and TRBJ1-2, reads DGGITQSPKYLFRKEGQNVTLSCEQNLNHDAMYWYRQDPGQGLRLIYYSQIVNDFQKGDIAEGYSVSREKKESFPLTVTSAQKNPTAFYLCASSVRDRNYGYTFGSGTRLTVV.

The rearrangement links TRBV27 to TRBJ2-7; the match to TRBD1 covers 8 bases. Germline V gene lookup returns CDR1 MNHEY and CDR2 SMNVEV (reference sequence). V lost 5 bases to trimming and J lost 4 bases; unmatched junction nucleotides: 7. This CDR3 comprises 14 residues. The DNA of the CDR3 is TGTGCCAGCAGTACGGGGACAGGTAAATACGAGCAGTACTTC. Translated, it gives CASSTGTGKYEQYF.

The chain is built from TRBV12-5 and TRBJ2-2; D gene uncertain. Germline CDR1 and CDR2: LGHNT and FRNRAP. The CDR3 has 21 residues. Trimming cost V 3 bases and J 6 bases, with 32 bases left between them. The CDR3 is CASGFSPPFRLGAEKSGELFF. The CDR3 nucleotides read TGTGCTAGTGGTTTTAGCCCCCCATTCCGCCTAGGAGCAGAGAAGTCCGGGGAGCTGTTTTTT.

The CDR3 loop reads CARRGGTYEQYF. The CDR3 DNA follows: TGTGCCAGACGCGGGGGAACCTACGAGCAGTACTTC. This chain connects TRBV9 to TRBJ2-5, with 7 bases identical to TRBD2. The DNA end lines up better with TRBJ2-7; the J call may be wrong. CDR3 length: 12 amino acids. In germline, CDR1 is SGDLS, CDR2 YYNGEE.

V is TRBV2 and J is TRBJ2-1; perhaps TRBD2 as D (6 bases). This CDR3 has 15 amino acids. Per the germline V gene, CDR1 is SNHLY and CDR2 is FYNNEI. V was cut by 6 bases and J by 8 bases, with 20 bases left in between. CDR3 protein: CASSDGDWPSDEQFF. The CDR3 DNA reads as TGTGCCAGCAGCGATGGGGACTGGCCCTCGGATGAGCAGTTCTTC. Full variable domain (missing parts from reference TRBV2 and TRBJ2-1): EPEVTQTPSHQVTQMGQEVILRCVPISNHLYFYWYRQILGQKVEFLVSFYNNEISEKSEIFDDQFSVERPDGSNFTLKIRSTKLEDSAMYFCASSDGDWPSDEQFFGPGTRLTVL.

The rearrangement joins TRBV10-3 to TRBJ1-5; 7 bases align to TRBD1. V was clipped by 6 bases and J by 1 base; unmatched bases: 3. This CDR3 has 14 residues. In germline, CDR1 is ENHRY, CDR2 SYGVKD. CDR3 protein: CAIRGDSSNQPQHF. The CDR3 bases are TGTGCCATCAGGGGGGACAGCAGCAATCAGCCCCAGCATTTT.

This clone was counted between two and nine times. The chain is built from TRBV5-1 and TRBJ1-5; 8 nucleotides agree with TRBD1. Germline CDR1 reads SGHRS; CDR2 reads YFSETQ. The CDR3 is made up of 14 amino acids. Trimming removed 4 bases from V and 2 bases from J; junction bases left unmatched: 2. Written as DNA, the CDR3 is TGCGCCAGCAGCCCAGGGGGCGGCAATCAGCCCCAGCATTTT. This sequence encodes CASSPGGGNQPQHF. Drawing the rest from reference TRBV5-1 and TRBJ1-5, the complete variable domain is KAGVTQTPRYLIKTRGQQVTLSCSPISGHRSVSWYQQTPGQGLQFLFEYFSETQRNKGNFPGRFSGRQFSNSRSEMNVSTLELGDSALYLCASSPGGGNQPQHFGDGTRLSIL.